Sequencing of this T cell receptor (beta chain) was carried out in a study of T-cell memory formation after mild COVID-19. Overall study context: TCR clusters largely stayed donor specific.

Whole-study results and caveats: Second-wave clones with a day 37 peak had unconfirmed SARS-CoV-2 specificity.

This clonotype was recorded at least ten times. Its target is unknown. The CDR3 totals 14 residues. Germline assignment: CDR1 SGHTA and CDR2 FQGNSA. Trimming at V came to 3 bases and at J to 5 bases, leaving 6 bases not matched to a gene. TCRdb ran MiXCR on the 5' RACE reads and lists one entry per CDR3 protein. In the table there are 40,000 to 55,000 distinct CDR3 sequences, 7.3% of which are singletons. The receptor was isolated from a man between 18 and 35 years old who had mild COVID-19 (a few samples of this study predate the infection). Cell type and time point are not known. Sequencing used PBMCs or a T cell subset sorted from them (not recorded which). The rearrangement links TRBV7-2 to TRBJ1-1; 7 bases match TRBD1. The CDR3 loop is CASSLDRIGTEAFF. CDR3 bases: TGTGCCAGCAGCTTGGACAGGATTGGTACTGAAGCTTTCTTT.